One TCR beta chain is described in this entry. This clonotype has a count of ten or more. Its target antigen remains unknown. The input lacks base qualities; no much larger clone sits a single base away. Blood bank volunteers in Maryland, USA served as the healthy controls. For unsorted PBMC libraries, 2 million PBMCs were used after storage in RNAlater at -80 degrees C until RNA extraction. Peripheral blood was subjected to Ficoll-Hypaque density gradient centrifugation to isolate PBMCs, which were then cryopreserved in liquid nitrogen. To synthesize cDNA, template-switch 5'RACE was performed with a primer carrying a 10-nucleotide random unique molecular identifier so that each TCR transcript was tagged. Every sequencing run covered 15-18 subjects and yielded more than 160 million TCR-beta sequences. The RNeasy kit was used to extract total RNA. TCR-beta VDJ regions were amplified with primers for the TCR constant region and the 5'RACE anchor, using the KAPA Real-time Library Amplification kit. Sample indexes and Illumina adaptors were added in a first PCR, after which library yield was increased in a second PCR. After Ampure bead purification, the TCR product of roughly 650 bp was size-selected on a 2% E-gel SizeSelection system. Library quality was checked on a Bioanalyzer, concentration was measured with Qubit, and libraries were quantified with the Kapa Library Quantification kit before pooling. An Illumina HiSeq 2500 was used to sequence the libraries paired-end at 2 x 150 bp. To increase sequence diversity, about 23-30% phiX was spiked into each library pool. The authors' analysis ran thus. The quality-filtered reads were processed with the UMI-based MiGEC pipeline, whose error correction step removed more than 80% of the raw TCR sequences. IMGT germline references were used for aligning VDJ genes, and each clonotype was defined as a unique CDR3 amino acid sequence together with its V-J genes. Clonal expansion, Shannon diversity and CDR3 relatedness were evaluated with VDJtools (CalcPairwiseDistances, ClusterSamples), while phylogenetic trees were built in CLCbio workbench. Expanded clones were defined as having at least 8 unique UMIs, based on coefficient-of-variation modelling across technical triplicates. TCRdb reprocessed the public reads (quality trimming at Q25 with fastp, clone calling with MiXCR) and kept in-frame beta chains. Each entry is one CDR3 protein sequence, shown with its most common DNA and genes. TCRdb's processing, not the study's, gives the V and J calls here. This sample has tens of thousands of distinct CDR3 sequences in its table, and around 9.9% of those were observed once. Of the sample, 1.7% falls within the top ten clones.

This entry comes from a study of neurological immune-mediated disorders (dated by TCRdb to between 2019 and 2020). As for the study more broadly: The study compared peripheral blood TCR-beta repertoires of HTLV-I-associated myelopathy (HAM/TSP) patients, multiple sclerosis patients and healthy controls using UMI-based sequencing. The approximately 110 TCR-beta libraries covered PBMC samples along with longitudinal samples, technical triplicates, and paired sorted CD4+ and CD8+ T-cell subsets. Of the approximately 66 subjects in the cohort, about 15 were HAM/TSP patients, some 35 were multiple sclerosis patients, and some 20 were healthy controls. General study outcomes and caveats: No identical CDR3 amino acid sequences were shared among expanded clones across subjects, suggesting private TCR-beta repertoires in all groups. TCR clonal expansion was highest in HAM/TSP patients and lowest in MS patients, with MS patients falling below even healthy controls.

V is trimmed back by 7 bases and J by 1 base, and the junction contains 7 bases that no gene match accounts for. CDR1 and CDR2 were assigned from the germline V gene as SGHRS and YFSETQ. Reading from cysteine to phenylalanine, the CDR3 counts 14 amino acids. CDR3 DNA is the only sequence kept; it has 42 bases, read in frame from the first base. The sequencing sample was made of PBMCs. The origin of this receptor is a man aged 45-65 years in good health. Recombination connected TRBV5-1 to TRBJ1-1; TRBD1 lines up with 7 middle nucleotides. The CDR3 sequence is CASQLTGQNTEAFF. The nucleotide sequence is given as TGCGCCAGCCAATTGACAGGGCAGAACACTGAAGCTTTCTTT. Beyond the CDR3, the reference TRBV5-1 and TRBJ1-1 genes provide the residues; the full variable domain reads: KAGVTQTPRYLIKTRGQQVTLSCSPISGHRSVSWYQQTPGQGLQFLFEYFSETQRNKGNFPGRFSGRQFSNSRSEMNVSTLELGDSALYLCASQLTGQNTEAFFGQGTRLTVV.